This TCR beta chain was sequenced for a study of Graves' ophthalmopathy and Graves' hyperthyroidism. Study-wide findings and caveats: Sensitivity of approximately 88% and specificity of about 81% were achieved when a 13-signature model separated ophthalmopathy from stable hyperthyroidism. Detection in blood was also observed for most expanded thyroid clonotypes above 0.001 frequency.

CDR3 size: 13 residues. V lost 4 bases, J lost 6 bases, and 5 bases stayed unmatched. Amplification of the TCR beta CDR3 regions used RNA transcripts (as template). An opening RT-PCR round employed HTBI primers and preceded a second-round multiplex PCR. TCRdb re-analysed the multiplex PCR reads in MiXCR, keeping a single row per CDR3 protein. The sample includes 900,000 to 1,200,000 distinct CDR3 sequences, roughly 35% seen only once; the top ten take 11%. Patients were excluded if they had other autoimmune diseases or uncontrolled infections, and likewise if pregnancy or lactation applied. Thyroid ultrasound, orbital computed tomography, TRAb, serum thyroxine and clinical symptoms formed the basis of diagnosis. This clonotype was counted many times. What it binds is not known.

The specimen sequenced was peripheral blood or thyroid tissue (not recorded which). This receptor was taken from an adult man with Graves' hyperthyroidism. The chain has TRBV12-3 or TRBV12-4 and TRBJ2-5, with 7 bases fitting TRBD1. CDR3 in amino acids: CASSSTGEKTQYF. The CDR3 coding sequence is TGTGCCAGCAGTTCCACAGGGGAAAAGACCCAGTACTTC.